The 3 T cell receptor beta chains below come from one sample, sequenced in a study of human T cells and chemical hapten exposure (dated by TCRdb to the early 2020s). Library preparation used RACE. The data were produced on a NextSeq 500. TCRdb reanalyzed the raw reads on its own, using fastp at Q25 for trimming and MiXCR for clone calling, and kept in-frame beta chains. CDR3 protein duplicates are merged, each entry listing the most common genes and DNA. In this sample the table shows around 110,000 distinct CDR3 sequences, 11% of which occur a single time. The ten largest make up around 2.4% of the sample. Sample time point, as interpreted from the label and publication: patch test 3, about 24 weeks after DPC sensitization. Reading the label with the study, this specimen's treatment or condition is: therapeutic diphenylcyclopropenone sensitization with weekly scalp DPC. Sequencing was performed on whole blood, taken in connection with sensitization to the hapten diphenylcyclopropenone (DPC). These receptors were collected from a woman between 45 and 60 years old with alopecia areata. Some clones in this sample may be carry-over from other donors' samples.

This clonotype was counted between two and nine times. The CDR3 reads CASSLGQLSYGYTF. The DNA of the CDR3 is TGCGCCAGCAGCCTGGGACAGCTCTCCTATGGCTACACCTTC. The rearrangement links TRBV5-1 to TRBJ1-2; TRBD1 aligns across 7 bases. V lost 4 bases to trimming and J lost 4 bases; unmatched junction nucleotides: 7. Germline CDR1 and CDR2: SGHRS and YFSETQ. CDR3 length: 14 amino acids.

The chain carries TRBV7-9 and TRBJ2-1; D is unclear. The CDR3 loop spans 13 amino acids. The ends were cut back, 2 bases at V and 5 bases at J, with 7 bases in the middle. Germline CDR1 reads SEHNR; CDR2 reads FQNEAQ (reference sequence). The DNA of the CDR3 is TGTGCCAGCAGCTTACGACACCACAATGAGCAGTTCTTC. Protein product: CASSLRHHNEQFF.

The sample holds a few counts of this clonotype. This sequence joins TRBV6-2 or TRBV6-3 and TRBJ2-2; 7 nucleotides line up with TRBD2. CDR3 length: 15 amino acids. CDR1 and CDR2 from the germline V gene are MNHEY and SVGEGT. Trimming cost V 5 bases and J 2 bases; bases outside gene matches: 5. This CDR3 is CASSLGLLNTGELFF. CDR3 bases: TGTGCCAGCAGTCTGGGACTATTAAACACCGGGGAGCTGTTTTTT.